This T cell receptor (beta chain) was profiled in a study of blood T cell repertoires in COVID-19. Study-level information: T cells, B-cell-depleted T cells, or PBMCs supplied cDNA or gDNA.

Clinical history as reported by participants underpinned cohort assignment. Using immunoSEQ multiplex PCR, the repertoire was profiled, and TCRdb retains in-frame clones only, with some absent. The repertoire includes roughly 180,000 clones, around 90% of them detected once, and approximately 2% sits in the top ten. Specimen: PBMCs or T cells enriched from blood (not recorded which). The sequence was collected from a woman between 25 and 40 years old who had recovered from COVID-19.

Written as DNA, the CDR3 is TGTGCCAGCAGCCTAGACAGTTATAATTCACCCCTCCACTTT. It codes for CASSLDSYNSPLHF. V and J are TRBV7-9 and TRBJ1-6; the D gene is possibly TRBD1 (5 bases). CDR1 SEHNR and CDR2 FQNEAQ come from the germline V gene (reference sequence). The CDR3 runs 14 residues. The V and J ends lost 5 bases and 4 bases respectively, with 9 bases between them.